This T cell receptor (beta chain) was sequenced during a study of blood T cell repertoires in COVID-19. Study details: Material from acute and convalescent COVID-19 was sourced from the United States, Italy and Spain. T cells, B-cell-depleted T cells, or PBMCs supplied cDNA or gDNA.

The CDR3 is 18 residues long. Germline loops: CDR1 MNHEY, CDR2 SVGEGT. J was trimmed by 0 bases and V by 2 bases; bases with no gene match: 7. Original handling: The authors estimated nucleated cell counts from reference gene primer amplification. Profiled with immunoSEQ multiplex PCR; TCRdb holds only in-frame clones, not every one. The V and J calls and clone size come from that table; D and trimming were worked out from the DNA. The sample consists of 40,000 to 55,000 clones, about 82% of them appearing once. The chain employs TRBV6-2 or TRBV6-3 and TRBJ2-3, with TRBD2 matching over 11 bases. Sequenced material: peripheral blood. The receptor was derived from a human donor in a cohort sampled during active COVID-19. The CDR3 coding sequence is TGTGCCAGCAGTTACGGGACTAGCGGTTATCCTAGCACAGATACGCAGTATTTT. This encodes CASSYGTSGYPSTDTQYF.